One and the same sample provided the 13 T cell receptor beta chains below, sequenced in a study of blood T cell repertoires in COVID-19. Here immunoSEQ multiplex PCR was the method, and the copy in TCRdb shows in-frame clones only, minus some. The sample has around 370,000 clones, about 90% seen once; the top ten hold around 3.5%. What was sequenced was peripheral blood. The receptors were gathered from a woman between 18 and 29 years old who had recovered from COVID-19.

The V call is TRBV5-1, the J call TRBJ1-1, with D possibly TRBD1 on 6 matching bases. In germline, CDR1 is SGHRS, CDR2 YFSETQ. The CDR3 consists of 16 residues. V was cut by 8 bases and J by 0 bases, with 20 bases left in between. CDR3 nucleotide sequence: TGCGCCAGTAAACCCGGGACATTATACATGAACACTGAAGCTTTCTTT. Encoded protein: CASKPGTLYMNTEAFF.

This clone has just one count. The chain joins TRBV6-2 or TRBV6-3 to TRBJ2-1; D is uncertain. V lost 4 bases and J lost 5, with 18 bases in between. This CDR3 is 16 amino acids long. Germline CDR1 and CDR2: MNHEY and SVGEGT. CDR3 sequence (DNA): TGTGCCAGCAGTTCCACCCGGGTACCTCGGGACAATGAGCAGTTCTTC. This codes for CASSSTRVPRDNEQFF.

The V and J genes are TRBV5-1 and TRBJ1-1, with D possibly TRBD1 on 5 matching bases. Germline V gene data show CDR1 as SGHRS and CDR2 as YFSETQ. CDR3 length: 16 residues. Trimming removed 6 bases from V and 2 bases from J, with 20 bases in between. CDR3 nucleotide sequence: TGCGCCAGCACCTCACAGGCAGGGCGGCTCAACACTGAAGCTTTCTTT. Translated, it gives CASTSQAGRLNTEAFF.

The CDR3 protein is CASSYRGGMNTEAFF. CDR3 coding DNA: TGTGCCAGCAGTTACAGGGGGGGGATGAACACTGAAGCTTTCTTT. The V and J genes are TRBV6-5 and TRBJ1-1; D is possibly TRBD1 (6 bases). V lost 2 bases to trimming and J lost 0 bases, with 10 bases between them. This CDR3 comprises 15 residues. Germline V CDR1 and CDR2: MNHEY, SVGAGI.

The V and J genes are TRBV19 and TRBJ1-6; D is uncertain. This CDR3 region has 13 residues. Trimming shortened V by 3 bases and J by 7 bases, and 7 bases separated the two germline ends. Germline-derived CDR1 and CDR2 are LNHDA and SQIVND (reference sequence). CDR3: CASSISENSPLHF. The CDR3 bases are TGTGCCAGTAGTATTTCCGAGAATTCACCCCTCCACTTT.

V and J are TRBV6-5 and TRBJ1-2, with D maybe TRBD1 (6 bases). The V gene lost 5 bases and the J gene lost 7 bases, with 14 bases spanning the gap. From germline, CDR1 is MNHEY and CDR2 SVGAGI. CDR3 length: 13 residues. CDR3 DNA: TGTGCCAGCAGTCGACGAAACAGGGCTGGCTACACCTTC. Its protein product is CASSRRNRAGYTF.

This chain connects TRBV9 to TRBJ2-3; the match to TRBD2 covers 11 bases. The junction had 7 bases not matched to a gene; V was cut back by 4 bases and J by 6 bases. CDR3 length: 15 amino acids. In germline, CDR1 is SGDLS, CDR2 YYNGEE. The CDR3 nucleotides are TGTGCCAGCAGCCTTAGCGGGAGGGCCGGGGATACGCAGTATTTT. It encodes CASSLSGRAGDTQYF.

The table lists this clone with a count of one. The J gene is TRBJ2-3, the V gene TRBV12-2; the table assigns TRBD1, which was not confirmed against the DNA. TRBV12-2 is tagged as a pseudogene. The length of the CDR3 is 16 residues. The CDR3 spells CASRLAEDSNTDTQYF. The CDR3 nucleotides are TGTGCAAGTCGCTTAGCGGAAGACAGCAACACAGATACGCAGTATTTT.

The chain employs TRBV29-1 and TRBJ2-3; D gene uncertain. Germline V gene data show CDR1 as SQVTM and CDR2 as ANQGSEA. This CDR3 spans 12 amino acids. The germline V and J ends were trimmed by 8 bases and 6 bases, with 15 bases remaining between them. The CDR3 protein is CSSGPYEDTQYF. The CDR3 nucleotides read TGCAGCTCCGGTCCTTACGAGGATACGCAGTATTTT.

This rearrangement joins TRBV19 to TRBJ1-6, with D possibly being TRBD1 (6 bases). With 3 bases removed from V and 10 bases from J, the gap between germline ends came to 22 bases. Germline lookup yields CDR1 LNHDA and CDR2 SQIVND (reference sequence). This CDR3 region has 17 residues. CDR3 protein: CASSIRGQGRLVSPLHF. The CDR3 DNA reads as TGTGCCAGTAGTATCAGGGGCCAGGGACGACTGGTATCACCCCTCCACTTT.

The V gene is TRBV7-9, the J gene TRBJ2-5; TRBD2 might be the D (6 bases). V gave up 0 bases and J gave up 0 bases, with 20 bases separating them. The CDR3 extends over 19 amino acids. Per the germline V gene, CDR1 is SEHNR and CDR2 is FQNEAQ (reference sequence). The CDR3 here is CASSLAPGSWKRYQETQYF. The CDR3 DNA follows: TGTGCCAGCAGCTTAGCGCCCGGGAGCTGGAAAAGGTACCAAGAGACCCAGTACTTC. Looking up the rest from reference TRBV7-9 and TRBJ2-5 gives the full variable domain: DTGVSQNPRHKITKRGQNVTFRCDPISEHNRLYWYRQTLGQGPEFLTYFQNEAQLEKSRLLSDRFSAERPKGSFSTLEIQRTEQGDSAMYLCASSLAPGSWKRYQETQYFGPGTRLLVL.

This clone was recorded only once. The chain links TRBV5-5 to TRBJ2-2, with TRBD1 identical over 9 bases. Germline-derived CDR1 and CDR2 are SGHKS and YYEKEE (reference sequence). The CDR3 runs 18 residues. V shed 0 bases, J shed 1 base, and the junction held 7 bases outside the gene matches. The CDR3 loop reads CASSLETTGGLNTGELFF. For the CDR3, the DNA is TGTGCCAGCAGCTTGGAAACCACAGGGGGCCTGAACACCGGGGAGCTGTTTTTT. Based on the CDR3 plus reference TRBV5-5 and TRBJ2-2, the full variable domain is DAGVTQSPTHLIKTRGQQVTLRCSPISGHKSVSWYQQVLGQGPQFIFQYYEKEERGRGNFPDRFSARQFPNYSSELNVNALLLGDSALYLCASSLETTGGLNTGELFFGEGSRLTVL.

This chain joins TRBV11-3 and TRBJ2-3, with 10 bases matching TRBD2. CDR1 and CDR2 from the germline V gene are SGHNT and YENEEA. Unmatched junction bases numbered 0, after V lost 8 bases and J lost 1 base. The CDR3 is 13 amino acids. The CDR3 bases are TGTGCCAGCGGACTAGCGGGCACAGATACGCAGTATTTT. Translation gives CASGLAGTDTQYF.